This T cell receptor (beta chain) was retrieved from a study of pediatric ulcerative colitis. For the study at large: Six or seven patients showed pancolitis and two showed left-sided colitis.

No immunosuppressive drugs were given to ulcerative colitis patients before diagnostic colonoscopy. Sequencing was at survey level. TCRdb's copy holds only in-frame clones and misses some; the assay was immunoSEQ multiplex PCR. Of more than 50,000 clones in the sample, over 70% were seen once. The receptor was isolated from a boy aged 5-17 years with moderate ulcerative colitis. Sequencing used blood.

CDR3 coding DNA: TGTGCCAGCCTAAAACAGGGGTCAGATACGCAGTATTTT. Amino acids: CASLKQGSDTQYF. This rearrangement joins TRBV28 to TRBJ2-3, with 7 bases identical to TRBD1. Germline V gives CDR1 MDHEN, CDR2 SYDVKM. J gave up 4 bases and V 8 bases, and 6 bases lay outside the gene matches. CDR3 length: 13 amino acids.